This T cell receptor beta chain was obtained from a study of cytomegalovirus exposure and HLA in healthy donors. PCR was performed using 60 Vbeta and 13 Jbeta primers. The repertoire was sequenced with immunoSEQ multiplex PCR; TCRdb's copy has only in-frame clones and lacks some. The sample contains under 200,000 clones, 65% to 70% of which appear only once. Germline-derived CDR1 and CDR2 are MNHNY and SVGAGI (reference sequence). This CDR3 spans 14 amino acids. Trimming left V 3 bases short and J 5 bases short, with 12 bases between. Overall study results and limits: The classifier was said to identify cytomegalovirus status with high specificity and sensitivity. A link between a missense DCLRE1C variant and TCR beta V- and J-gene trimming emerged from a later analysis.

This clone has a handful of counts. Its target is not known. The TCR originated in a woman younger than 30 in good health and CMV-seropositive. Sequencing input: PBMCs. The V gene is TRBV6-6, the J gene TRBJ2-3, with D possibly TRBD2 on 6 matching bases. As DNA, the CDR3 is TGTGCCAGCAGTTATTCTGGGGGGTTAGATACGCAGTATTTT. This translates into CASSYSGGLDTQYF.